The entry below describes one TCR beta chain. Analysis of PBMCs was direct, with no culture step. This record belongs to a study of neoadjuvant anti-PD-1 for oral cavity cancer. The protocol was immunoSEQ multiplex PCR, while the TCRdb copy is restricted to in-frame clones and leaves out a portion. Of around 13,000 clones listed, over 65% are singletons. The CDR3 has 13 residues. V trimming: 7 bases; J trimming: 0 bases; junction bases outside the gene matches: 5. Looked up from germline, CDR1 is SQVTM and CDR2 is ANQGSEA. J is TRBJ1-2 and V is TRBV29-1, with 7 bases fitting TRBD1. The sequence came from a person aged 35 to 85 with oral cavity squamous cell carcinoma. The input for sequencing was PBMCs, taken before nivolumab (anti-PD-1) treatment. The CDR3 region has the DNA TGCAGCGATACCGGGACAGCTAACTATGGCTACACCTTC. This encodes CSDTGTANYGYTF.